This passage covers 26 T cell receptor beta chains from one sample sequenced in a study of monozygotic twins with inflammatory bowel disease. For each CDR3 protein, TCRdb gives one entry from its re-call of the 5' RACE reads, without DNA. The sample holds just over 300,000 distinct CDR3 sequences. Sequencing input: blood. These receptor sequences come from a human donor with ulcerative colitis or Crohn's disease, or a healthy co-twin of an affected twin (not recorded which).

This CDR3 reads CASRTGGANTGELFF. The V call is TRBV7-3, the J call TRBJ2-2; the TCRdb call, TRBD1, lacks DNA for checking. The CDR3 length is 15 residues. The germline V gene encodes CDR1 SGHTA and CDR2 FQGTGA.

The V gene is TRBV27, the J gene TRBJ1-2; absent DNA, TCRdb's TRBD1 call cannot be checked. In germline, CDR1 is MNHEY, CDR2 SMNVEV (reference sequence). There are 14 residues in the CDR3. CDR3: CASRPGGGAYGYTF.

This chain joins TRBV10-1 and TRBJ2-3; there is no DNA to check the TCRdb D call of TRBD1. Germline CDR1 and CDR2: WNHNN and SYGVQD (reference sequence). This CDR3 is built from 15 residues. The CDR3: CASSAGTGGADTQYF.

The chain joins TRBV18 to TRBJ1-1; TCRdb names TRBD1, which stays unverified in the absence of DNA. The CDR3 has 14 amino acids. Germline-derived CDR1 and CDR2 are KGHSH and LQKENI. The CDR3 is CASSPGRTNTEAFF.

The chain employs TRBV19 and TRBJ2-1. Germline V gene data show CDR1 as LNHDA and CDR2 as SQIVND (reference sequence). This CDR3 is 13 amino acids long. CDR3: CASSTTKYNEQFF.

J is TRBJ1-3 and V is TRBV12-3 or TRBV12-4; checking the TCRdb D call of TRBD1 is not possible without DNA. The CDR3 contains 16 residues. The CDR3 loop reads CASRAGQGFSGNTIYF.

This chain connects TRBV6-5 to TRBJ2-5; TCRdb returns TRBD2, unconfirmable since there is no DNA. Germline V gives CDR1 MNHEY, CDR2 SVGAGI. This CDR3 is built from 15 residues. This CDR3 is CASSLLAGGRETQYF.

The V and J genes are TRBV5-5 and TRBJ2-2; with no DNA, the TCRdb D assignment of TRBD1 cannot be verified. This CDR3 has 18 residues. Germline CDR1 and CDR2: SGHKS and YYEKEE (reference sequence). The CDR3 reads CASSVRRRQGANTGELFF.

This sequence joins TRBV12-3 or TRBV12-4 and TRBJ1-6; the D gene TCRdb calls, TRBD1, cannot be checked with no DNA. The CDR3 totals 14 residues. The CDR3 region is CASSIREQNSPLHF.

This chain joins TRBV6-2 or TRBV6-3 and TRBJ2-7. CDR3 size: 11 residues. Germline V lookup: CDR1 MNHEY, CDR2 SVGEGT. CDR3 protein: CASSIGREQYF.

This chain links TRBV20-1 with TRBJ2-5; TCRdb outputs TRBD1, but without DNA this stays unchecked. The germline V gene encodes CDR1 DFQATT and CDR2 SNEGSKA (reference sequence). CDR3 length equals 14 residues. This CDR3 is CSAPPPGTRETQYF.

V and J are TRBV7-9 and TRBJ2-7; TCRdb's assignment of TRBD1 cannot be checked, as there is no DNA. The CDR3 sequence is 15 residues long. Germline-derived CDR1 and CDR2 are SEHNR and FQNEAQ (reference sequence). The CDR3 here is CASSFGSVTGEEQYF.

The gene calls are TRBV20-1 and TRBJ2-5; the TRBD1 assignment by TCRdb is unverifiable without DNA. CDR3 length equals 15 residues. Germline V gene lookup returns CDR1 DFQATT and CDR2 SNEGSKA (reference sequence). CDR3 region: CSATRDSRAGGTQYF.

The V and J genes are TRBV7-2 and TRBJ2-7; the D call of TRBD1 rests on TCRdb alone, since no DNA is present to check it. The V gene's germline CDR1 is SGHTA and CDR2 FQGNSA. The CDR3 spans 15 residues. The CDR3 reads CASSYGQGETTEQYF.

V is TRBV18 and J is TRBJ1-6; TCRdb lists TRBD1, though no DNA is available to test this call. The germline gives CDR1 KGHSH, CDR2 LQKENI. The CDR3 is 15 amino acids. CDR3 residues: CASSLLDSNNSPLHF. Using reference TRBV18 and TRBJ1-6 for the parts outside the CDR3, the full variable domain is NAGVMQNPRHLVRRRGQEARLRCSPMKGHSHVYWYRQLPEEGLKFMVYLQKENIIDESGMPKERFSAEFPKEGPSILRIQQVVRGDSAAYFCASSLLDSNNSPLHFGNGTRLTVT.

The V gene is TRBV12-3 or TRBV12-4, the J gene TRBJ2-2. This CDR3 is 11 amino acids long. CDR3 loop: CASSGAGELFF.

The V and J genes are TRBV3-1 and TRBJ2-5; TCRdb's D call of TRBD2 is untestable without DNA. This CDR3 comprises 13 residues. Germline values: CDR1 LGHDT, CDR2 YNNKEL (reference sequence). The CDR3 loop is CASLGEARGAQYF.

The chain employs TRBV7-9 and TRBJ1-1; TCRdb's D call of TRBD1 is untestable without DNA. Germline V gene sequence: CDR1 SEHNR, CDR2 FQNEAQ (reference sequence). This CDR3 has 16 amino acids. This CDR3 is CASSRGRGGLGTEAFF.

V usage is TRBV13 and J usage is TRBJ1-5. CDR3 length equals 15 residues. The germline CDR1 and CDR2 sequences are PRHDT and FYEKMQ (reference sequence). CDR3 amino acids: CASSGGKFSNQPQHF.

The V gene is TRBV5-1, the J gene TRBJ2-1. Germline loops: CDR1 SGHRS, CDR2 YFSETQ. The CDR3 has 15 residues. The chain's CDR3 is CASSLYGRSEDEQFF.

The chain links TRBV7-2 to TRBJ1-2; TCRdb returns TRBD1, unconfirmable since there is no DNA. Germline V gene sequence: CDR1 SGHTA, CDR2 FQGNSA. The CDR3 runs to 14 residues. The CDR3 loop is CASSSQGDLGGYTF.

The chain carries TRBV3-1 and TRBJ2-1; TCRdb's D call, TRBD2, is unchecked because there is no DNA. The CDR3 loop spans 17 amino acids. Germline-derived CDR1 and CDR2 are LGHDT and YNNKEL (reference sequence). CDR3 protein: CASSQNPSGRNFNEQFF.

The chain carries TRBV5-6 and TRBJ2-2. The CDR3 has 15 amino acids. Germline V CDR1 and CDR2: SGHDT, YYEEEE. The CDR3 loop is CASSFQFVGTGELFF.

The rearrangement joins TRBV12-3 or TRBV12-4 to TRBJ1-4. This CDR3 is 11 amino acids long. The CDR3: CASSLNEKLFF.

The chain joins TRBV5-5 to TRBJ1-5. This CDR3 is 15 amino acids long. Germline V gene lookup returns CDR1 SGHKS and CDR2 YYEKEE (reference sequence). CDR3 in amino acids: CASSLDVRGSQPQHF.

The CDR3 sequence: CASSFQGTDTQYF. V and J are TRBV7-6 and TRBJ2-3. The germline CDR1 and CDR2 sequences are SGHVS and FNYEAQ. There are 13 residues in the CDR3.